Listed here are 6 T cell receptor beta chains from one sample, sequenced in a study of Graves' ophthalmopathy and Graves' hyperthyroidism. From RNA, the CDR3 regions of TCR beta chains were amplified and sequenced. RT-PCR was first run with HTBI primers, then multiplex PCR in a second round. Each CDR3 protein is one row after TCRdb ran MiXCR on the multiplex PCR reads. The sample records approximately 50,000 distinct CDR3 sequences, roughly 52% being singletons. Material: peripheral blood. These receptors all stem from an adult man with Graves' ophthalmopathy.

This clonotype has a count of ten or more. The V and J genes are TRBV28 and TRBJ1-2; 11 positions agree with TRBD1. Germline assignment: CDR1 MDHEN and CDR2 SYDVKM. This CDR3 contains 16 residues. Losses at the gene ends were 6 bases for V and 4 bases for J; bases not matched to a gene: 10. The CDR3 bases are TGTGCCAGCAGCTCCTTTGGGACAGGGGGAACCTATGGCTACACCTTC. Translating it yields CASSSFGTGGTYGYTF.

J is TRBJ2-3 and V is TRBV9; D gene uncertain. V lost 2 bases and J 2 bases, leaving 9 bases between the germline ends. Germline values: CDR1 SGDLS, CDR2 YYNGEE. This CDR3 has 14 amino acids. The CDR3 nucleotides read TGTGCCAGCAGCGTCGTTTCTAACACAGATACGCAGTATTTT. Residues: CASSVVSNTDTQYF.

The chain is built from TRBV28 and TRBJ2-1, with 9 bases identical to TRBD2. V shed 3 bases, J shed 0 bases, and the junction held 6 bases outside the gene matches. Germline V lookup: CDR1 MDHEN, CDR2 SYDVKM. The CDR3 totals 17 residues. The CDR3 coding sequence is TGTGCCAGCAGTTTTATGGCTAGCGGGAACTCCTACAATGAGCAGTTCTTC. Translating gives CASSFMASGNSYNEQFF.

This clonotype was seen a few times. Compared with germline, one end of the junction differs, possibly owing to a read error. J is TRBJ2-7 and V is TRBV7-2, with D maybe TRBD1 (6 bases). Germline CDR1 is SGHTA and CDR2 is FQGNSA. The length of the CDR3 is 15 residues. CDR3 protein: CASSSYLGQNYEQYF. CDR3 DNA: TGTGCTAGCAGCTCCTACCTTGGACAGAACTACGAGCAGTACTTC. Full variable domain (missing parts from reference TRBV7-2 and TRBJ2-7): GAGVSQSPSNKVTEKGKDVELRCDPISGHTALYWYRQSLGQGLEFLIYFQGNSAPDKSGLPSDRFSAERTGGSVSTLTIQRTQQEDSAVYLCASSSYLGQNYEQYFGPGTRLTVT.

The rearrangement joins TRBV15 to TRBJ2-7; 8 positions match TRBD2. CDR3 size: 13 residues. J was trimmed by 7 bases and V by 4 bases; bases with no gene match: 6. Germline CDR1 reads LNHNV; CDR2 reads YYDKDF (reference sequence). The CDR3 loop reads CATSNFGGEEQYF. The DNA of the CDR3 is TGTGCCACCAGCAACTTCGGGGGGGAAGAGCAGTACTTC.

The sample holds many counts of this clonotype. J is TRBJ1-1 and V is TRBV5-1; 7 nucleotides agree with TRBD1. The CDR3 runs to 15 residues. J gave up 1 base and V 0 bases, and 3 bases lay outside the gene matches. Looked up from germline, CDR1 is SGHRS and CDR2 is YFSETQ. CDR3 sequence (DNA): TGCGCCAGCAGCTTGGAGACAGGGCCGAACACTGAAGCTTTCTTT. This gives the protein CASSLETGPNTEAFF.